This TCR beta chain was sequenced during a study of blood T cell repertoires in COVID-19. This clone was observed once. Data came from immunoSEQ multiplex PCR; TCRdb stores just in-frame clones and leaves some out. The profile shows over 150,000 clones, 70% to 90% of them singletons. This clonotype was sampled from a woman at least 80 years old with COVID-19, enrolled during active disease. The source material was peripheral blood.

The CDR3 DNA reads TGTGCCAGCAGTGAAGAGGACAGGGGGCCAATACAGCCCTACGAGCAGTACTTC. Encoded protein: CASSEEDRGPIQPYEQYF. This chain connects TRBV6-1 to TRBJ2-7; 11 positions match TRBD1. The CDR3 sequence is 18 residues long. V lost 1 base and J lost 2; bases outside the gene matches: 10. From germline, CDR1 is MNHNS and CDR2 SASEGT.